The entry below describes one T cell receptor (beta chain). At the DNA level, this CDR3 is encoded by other sequences in the same sample as well. The cohort comprised adults aged roughly 18 to 95 years residing in around 25 US areas. This record belongs to a study of blood T cell repertoires in COVID-19. This table comes from immunoSEQ multiplex PCR, and its TCRdb copy is limited to in-frame clones, with some not included. The profile shows some 300,000 clones, approximately 89% of them singletons. The sequence derives from a woman younger than 45 who had recovered from COVID-19. The sequenced sample consisted of PBMCs or T cells enriched from blood (not recorded which).

The DNA for the CDR3 is TGTGCCAGTAGCAGACTAGCGGGACCCACAGATACGCAGTATTTT. Protein product: CASSRLAGPTDTQYF. The chain combines TRBV19 with TRBJ2-3; 11 nucleotides match TRBD2. Germline CDR1 is LNHDA and CDR2 is SQIVND (reference sequence). CDR3 size: 15 residues. Trimming cost V 6 bases and J 2 bases; bases outside gene matches: 4.